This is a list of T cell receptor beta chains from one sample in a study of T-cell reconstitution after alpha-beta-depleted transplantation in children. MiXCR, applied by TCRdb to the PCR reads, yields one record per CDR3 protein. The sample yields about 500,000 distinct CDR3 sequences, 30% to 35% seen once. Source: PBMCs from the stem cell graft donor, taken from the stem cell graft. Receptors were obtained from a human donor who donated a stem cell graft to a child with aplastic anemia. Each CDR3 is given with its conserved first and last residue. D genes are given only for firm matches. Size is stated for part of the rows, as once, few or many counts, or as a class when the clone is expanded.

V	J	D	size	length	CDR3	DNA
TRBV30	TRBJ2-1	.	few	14	CAWSQGAGDNEQFF	TGTGCCTGGAGTCAGGGGGCGGGGGACAATGAGCAGTTCTTC
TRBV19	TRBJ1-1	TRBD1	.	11	CAAGGWTEAFF	TGTGCTGCAGGGGGTTGGACTGAAGCTTTCTTT
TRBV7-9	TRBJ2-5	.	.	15	CASSHAEAIGETQYF	TGTGCCAGCAGCCACGCGGAGGCTATCGGGGAGACCCAGTACTTC
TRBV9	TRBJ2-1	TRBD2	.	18	CASSVAFGTGGLYNEQFF	TGTGCCAGCAGCGTAGCTTTTGGCACGGGAGGGTTATACAATGAGCAGTTCTTC
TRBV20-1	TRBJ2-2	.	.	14	CSATEGLRGGELFF	TGCAGTGCAACGGAGGGCCTCCGGGGCGGGGAGCTGTTTTTT
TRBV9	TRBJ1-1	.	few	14	CASSVETGNTEAFF	TGTGCCAGCAGCGTAGAAACAGGTAACACTGAAGCTTTCTTT
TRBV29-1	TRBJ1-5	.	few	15	CSATTTGRGNQPQHF	TGCAGCGCCACAACAACGGGTAGAGGGAATCAGCCCCAGCATTTT
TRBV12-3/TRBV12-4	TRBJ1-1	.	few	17	CASSLSGGHPGYTEAFF	TGTGCCAGCAGTTTAAGCGGGGGACATCCAGGGTACACTGAAGCTTTCTTT
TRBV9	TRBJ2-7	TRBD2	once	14	CASSVSGSGNEQYF	TGTGCCAGCAGCGTCAGCGGGAGTGGCAACGAGCAGTACTTC
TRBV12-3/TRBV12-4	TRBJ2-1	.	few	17	CASSLGGGSSSYNEQFF	TGTGCCAGCAGTTTGGGGGGCGGGAGTTCATCCTACAATGAGCAGTTCTTC
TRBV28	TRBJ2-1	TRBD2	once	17	CASSPGTSGTLNNEQFF	TGTGCCAGCAGTCCAGGGACTAGCGGGACCCTTAACAATGAGCAGTTCTTC
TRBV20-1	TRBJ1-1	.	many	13	CSAIEGEYTEAFF	TGCAGTGCTATAGAAGGAGAGTACACTGAAGCTTTCTTT
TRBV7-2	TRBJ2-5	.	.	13	CASSFEAQETQYF	TGTGCCAGCAGCTTTGAAGCCCAAGAGACCCAGTACTTC
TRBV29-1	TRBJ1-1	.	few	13	CSVAEVGRTEAFF	TGCAGCGTTGCCGAGGTGGGGCGGACTGAAGCTTTCTTT
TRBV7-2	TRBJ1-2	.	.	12	CASSLDYKGYTF	TGTGCCAGCAGCTTAGATTACAAGGGCTACACCTTC
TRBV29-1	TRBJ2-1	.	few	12	CSAPLDWEEQFF	TGCAGCGCCCCACTAGATTGGGAGGAGCAGTTCTTC
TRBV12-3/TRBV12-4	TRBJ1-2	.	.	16	CASASRSGVGNYGYTF	TGTGCCAGCGCGTCCAGGTCAGGGGTCGGAAACTATGGCTACACCTTC
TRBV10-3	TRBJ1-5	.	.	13	CAIRAFDNQPQHF	TGTGCCATCAGAGCTTTCGACAATCAGCCCCAGCATTTT
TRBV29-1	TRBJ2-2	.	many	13	CSVGLGTTGELFF	TGCAGCGTGGGGCTAGGCACAACCGGGGAGCTGTTTTTT
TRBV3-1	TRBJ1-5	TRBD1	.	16	CASSQGDRVFPQPQHF	TGTGCCAGCAGCCAAGGGGACAGGGTTTTTCCTCAGCCCCAGCATTTT
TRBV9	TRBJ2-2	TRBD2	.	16	CASSVGASGNTGELFF	TGTGCCAGCAGCGTAGGGGCTAGCGGGAACACCGGGGAGCTGTTTTTT
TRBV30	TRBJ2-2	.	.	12	CAWTIGTGELFF	TGTGCCTGGACAATAGGCACCGGGGAGCTGTTTTTT
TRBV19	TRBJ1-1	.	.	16	CASSHAGSPSNTEAFF	TGTGCCAGTAGTCATGCAGGGTCCCCCTCGAACACTGAAGCTTTCTTT
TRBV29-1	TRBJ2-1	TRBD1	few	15	CSVEGGDRGDNEQFF	TGCAGCGTTGAGGGAGGGGACAGGGGCGACAATGAGCAGTTCTTC
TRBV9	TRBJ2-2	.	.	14	CASSPLLNTGELFF	TGTGCCAGCAGCCCCCTTCTGAACACCGGGGAGCTGTTTTTT
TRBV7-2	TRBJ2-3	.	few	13	CASSSLRSPTQYF	TGTGCCAGCAGCAGTCTACGTTCGCCTACGCAGTATTTT
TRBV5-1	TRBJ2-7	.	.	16	CASSPQAATASYEQYF	TGCGCCAGCAGCCCCCAGGCAGCCACAGCGTCCTACGAGCAGTACTTC
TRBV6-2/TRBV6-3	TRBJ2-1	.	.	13	CASTLQVLNEQFF	TGTGCCAGCACCCTACAGGTGCTCAATGAGCAGTTCTTC
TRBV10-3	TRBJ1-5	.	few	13	CAISEAANQPQHF	TGTGCCATCAGTGAGGCGGCGAATCAGCCCCAGCATTTT
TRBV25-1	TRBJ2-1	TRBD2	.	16	CASSSAGGAIRNEQFF	TGTGCCAGCAGTTCGGCGGGAGGGGCGATAAGAAATGAGCAGTTCTTC
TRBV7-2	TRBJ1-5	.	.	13	CASQGQPNQPQHF	TGTGCCAGCCAAGGACAGCCCAATCAGCCCCAGCATTTT
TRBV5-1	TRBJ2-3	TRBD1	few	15	CASSLQGARADTQYF	TGCGCCAGCAGCTTACAGGGGGCGCGAGCAGATACGCAGTATTTT
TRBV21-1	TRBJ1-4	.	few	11	CASSMCEKLFF	TGTGCCAGCAGTATGTGTGAAAAACTGTTTTTT
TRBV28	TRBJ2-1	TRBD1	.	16	CASRTGQGESYNEQFF	TGTGCCAGCAGGACCGGACAGGGGGAGTCCTACAATGAGCAGTTCTTC
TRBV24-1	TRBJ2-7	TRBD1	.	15	CATSDSPDRALKQYF	TGTGCCACCAGTGATTCCCCGGACAGGGCCCTCAAGCAGTACTTC
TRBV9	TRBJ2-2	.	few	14	CASSVATDTGELFF	TGTGCCAGCAGCGTAGCAACAGACACCGGGGAGCTGTTTTTT
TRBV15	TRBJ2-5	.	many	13	CATSRVTEETQYF	TGTGCCACCAGCAGAGTGACTGAAGAGACCCAGTACTTC
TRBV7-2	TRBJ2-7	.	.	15	CASSLVASLSYEQYF	TGTGCCAGCAGCTTAGTAGCGAGTCTATCCTACGAGCAGTACTTC
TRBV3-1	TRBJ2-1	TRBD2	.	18	CASSQEWVAGGLYDEQFF	TGTGCCAGCAGCCAAGAGTGGGTAGCGGGAGGGTTGTACGATGAGCAGTTCTTC
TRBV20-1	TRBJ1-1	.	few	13	CSARAGVDTEAFF	TGCAGTGCTAGAGCGGGGGTGGACACTGAAGCTTTCTTT
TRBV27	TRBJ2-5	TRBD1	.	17	CASRHEPPKGAFETQYF	TGTGCCAGCAGACACGAACCACCTAAGGGGGCCTTCGAGACCCAGTACTTC
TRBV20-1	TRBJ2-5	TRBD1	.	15	CSAPRTGGRQETQYF	TGCAGTGCCCCCCGGACAGGGGGTCGTCAAGAGACCCAGTACTTC
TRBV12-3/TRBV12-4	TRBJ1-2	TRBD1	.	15	CASSLGQGAKGGYTF	TGTGCCAGCAGTTTAGGGCAGGGGGCGAAGGGTGGCTACACCTTC
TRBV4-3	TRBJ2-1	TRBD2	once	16	CASSQDLLGRGTEQFF	TGCGCCAGCAGCCAAGATCTCCTCGGGAGGGGAACTGAGCAGTTCTTC
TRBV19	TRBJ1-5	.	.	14	CASSMFLGDQPQHF	TGTGCCAGTAGTATGTTTTTGGGGGACCAGCCCCAGCATTTT
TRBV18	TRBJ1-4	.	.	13	CASSTRWEGELFF	TGTGCCAGCTCGACGCGGTGGGAGGGCGAACTGTTTTTT
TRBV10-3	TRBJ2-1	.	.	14	CAISVEGRHNEQFF	TGTGCCATCAGTGTCGAAGGAAGACACAATGAGCAGTTCTTC
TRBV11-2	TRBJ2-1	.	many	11	CASSLVAEQFF	TGTGCCAGCAGCTTAGTAGCCGAGCAGTTCTTC
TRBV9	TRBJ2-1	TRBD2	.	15	CASSVGLAGNNEQFF	TGTGCCAGCAGCGTAGGACTAGCGGGCAACAATGAGCAGTTCTTC
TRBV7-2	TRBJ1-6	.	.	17	CASSLAFGAGLVSPLHF	TGTGCCAGCAGCTTAGCATTTGGGGCCGGTTTGGTGTCACCCCTCCACTTT
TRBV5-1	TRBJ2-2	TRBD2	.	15	CASSERTSNGGELFF	TGCGCCAGCAGCGAACGGACTAGCAATGGCGGGGAGCTGTTTTTT